This T cell receptor (beta chain) was recorded in a study of Ad26.COV2.S vaccination and SARS-CoV-2 variants. Broader study findings: TCR breadth and depth estimates may have understated total T cell responses. Non-spike TCR breadth did not differ much between vaccine and placebo recipients.

Described treatment: some 19 received Ad26.COV2.S at low or high dose, single or two shots; 5 received placebo; per-sample allocation not given. Each sample was drawn 63 days after the first injection (of vaccine or placebo). Germline V gene lookup returns CDR1 SGHRS and CDR2 YFSETQ. The CDR3 runs to 15 residues. V was pared by 0 bases and J by 3 bases, with 10 bases between. Profiled with immunoSEQ multiplex PCR; TCRdb holds only in-frame clones, not every one. The profile shows about 320,000 clones, roughly 86% of them singletons. In the case of this clone: Its antigen is as yet unknown.

The rearrangement joins TRBV5-1 to TRBJ2-4; D unresolved. Sequences were derived from peripheral blood, sampled in a trial of Ad26.COV2.S vaccine versus placebo. The clonotype originates from a person aged 18-60 years who received the Ad26.COV2.S COVID-19 vaccine or a placebo. The CDR3 DNA follows: TGCGCCAGCAGCTTGGGTCTGGTTGGCAAAAACATTCAGTACTTC. Amino acid sequence: CASSLGLVGKNIQYF.